This T cell receptor (beta chain) originates from a study of vaccination and CD4 T cells after COVID-19. As to treatment: roughly 10-day PBMC culture with coronavirus spike peptide pools or control peptides (ViraFEST assay). V shed 6 bases and J shed 4 bases, with 14 bases lying between them. Per germline, CDR1 DFQATT and CDR2 SNEGSKA (reference sequence). This CDR3 spans 13 amino acids. Sequencing of cultured CD4+ T cell DNA used the Oncomine TCR Beta short-read assay. TCRdb fed the PCR reads into MiXCR, producing one record per CDR3 protein. The sample lists approximately 21,000 distinct CDR3 sequences; 60% were seen once. This clonotype came up once. Its antigen is not known.

The sequenced sample was CD4+ T cells from blood, cultured in vitro, obtained after SARS-CoV-2 vaccination. The TCR originated in a human donor who received a COVID-19 vaccine. The chain couples TRBV20-1 to TRBJ2-3; D may be TRBD1 or TRBD2 (5 bases each). The CDR3 loop reads CSAQAGASDTQYF. The CDR3 DNA reads TGCAGTGCCCAGGCCGGGGCTTCAGATACGCAGTATTTT.